A single T cell receptor beta chain is shown here with its context. The data derive from a study of blood T cell repertoires in COVID-19. The wider study: COVID-19 samples from acute and convalescent phases originated in the United States, Italy and Spain. The analysed material was cDNA or gDNA that came from T cells, B-cell-depleted T cells, or PBMCs.

In the authors' methods: Estimation of nucleated cell counts was performed using reference gene primer amplification. Assay: immunoSEQ multiplex PCR; the TCRdb copy retains only in-frame clones and omits some. V and J calls and clone size are those listed in that table; D and trimming were worked out from the DNA. The data show hundreds of thousands of clones, 70% to 90% seen once. The J segment lost 8 bases and the V segment lost 3 bases, leaving 10 bases of the junction unmatched. Germline V CDR1 and CDR2: SGHTA, FQGNSA. This CDR3 contains 16 residues. The sequencing sample was made of peripheral blood. The rearrangement uses TRBV7-2 and TRBJ2-1, with 10 nucleotides matching TRBD2. The TCR was taken from a woman aged 25 to 39 with active or convalescent COVID-19. The CDR3 region is CASSFGSSGGKHEQFF. CDR3 DNA sequence: TGTGCCAGCAGCTTCGGGTCTAGCGGGGGTAAACATGAGCAGTTCTTC.